This T cell receptor beta chain was observed in a study of cytomegalovirus exposure and HLA in healthy donors. Study-level background: Unique TCRs from HLA-typed donors, roughly 89 million of them, were held in an early data release. Broader study findings: The presence/absence work took it that sequencing depth was about the same across donors. Several of the most significant clusters appeared, in a later analysis, to be linked to common viral pathogens.

V lost 0 bases and J 1 base, leaving 8 bases between the germline ends. The CDR3 runs to 16 residues. Germline CDR1 and CDR2: SGHKS and YYEKEE (reference sequence). Primers: 60 Vbeta forward and 13 Jbeta reverse. Method: immunoSEQ multiplex PCR; TCRdb's copy keeps in-frame clones and lacks some. Of 150,000 to 200,000 clones listed, roughly 79% are singletons. Unrecorded immune exposure was likely among donors, who were nominally healthy when sampled. This clone has only a few counts. Antigen unknown. The J gene is TRBJ2-6, the V gene TRBV5-5; TRBD2 is a possible D gene (6 bases). The source material was PBMCs. The receptor was isolated from a man aged 50-60 years in good health and CMV-seropositive. The CDR3: CASSLGRGSGANVLTF. DNA for the CDR3: TGTGCCAGCAGCTTGGGTCGGGGGTCTGGGGCCAACGTCCTGACTTTC.